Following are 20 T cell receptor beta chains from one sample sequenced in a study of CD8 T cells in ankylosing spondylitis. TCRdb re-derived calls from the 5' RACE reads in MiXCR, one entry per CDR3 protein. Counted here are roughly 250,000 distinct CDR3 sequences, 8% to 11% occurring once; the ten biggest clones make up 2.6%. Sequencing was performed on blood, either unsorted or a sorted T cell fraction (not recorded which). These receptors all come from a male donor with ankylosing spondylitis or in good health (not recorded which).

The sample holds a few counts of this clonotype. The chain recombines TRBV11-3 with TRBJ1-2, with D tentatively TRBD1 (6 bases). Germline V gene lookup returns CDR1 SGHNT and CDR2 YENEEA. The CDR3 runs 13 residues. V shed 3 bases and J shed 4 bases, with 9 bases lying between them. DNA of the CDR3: TGTGCCAGCAGCTTCGGACAGATCTATGGCTACACCTTC. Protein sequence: CASSFGQIYGYTF.

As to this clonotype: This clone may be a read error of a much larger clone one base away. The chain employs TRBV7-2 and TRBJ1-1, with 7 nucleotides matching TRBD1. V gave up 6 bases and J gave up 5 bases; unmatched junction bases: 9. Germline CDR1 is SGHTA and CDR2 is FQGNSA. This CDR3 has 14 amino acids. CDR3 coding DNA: TGTGCCAGCAGACCACAGGGGACGGGGACTGAAGCTTTCTTT. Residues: CASRPQGTGTEAFF.

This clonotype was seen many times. This CDR3 is CASCRDERGGSADTQYF. CDR3 nucleotides: TGTGCCAGTTGTCGAGACGAGCGGGGGGGCAGTGCAGATACGCAGTATTTT. The chain links TRBV2 to TRBJ2-3; 10 nucleotides align to TRBD2. Unmatched junction bases numbered 16, after V lost 9 bases and J lost 4 bases. The V gene's germline CDR1 is SNHLY and CDR2 FYNNEI. The CDR3 totals 17 residues.

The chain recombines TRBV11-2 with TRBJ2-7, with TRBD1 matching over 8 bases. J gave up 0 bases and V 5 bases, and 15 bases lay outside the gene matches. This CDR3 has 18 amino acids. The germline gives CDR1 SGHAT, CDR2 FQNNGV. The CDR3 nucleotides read TGTGCCAGCAGCCAATCCCACAGGACAGGGCCAAGCTCCTACGAGCAGTACTTC. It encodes CASSQSHRTGPSSYEQYF.

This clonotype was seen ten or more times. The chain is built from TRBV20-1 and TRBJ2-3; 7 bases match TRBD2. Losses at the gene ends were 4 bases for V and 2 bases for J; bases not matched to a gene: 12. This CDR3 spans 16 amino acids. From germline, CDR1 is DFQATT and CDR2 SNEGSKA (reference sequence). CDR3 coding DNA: TGCAGTGCTACCCCCCTGGGGCTAGCGGACACAGATACGCAGTATTTT. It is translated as CSATPLGLADTDTQYF.

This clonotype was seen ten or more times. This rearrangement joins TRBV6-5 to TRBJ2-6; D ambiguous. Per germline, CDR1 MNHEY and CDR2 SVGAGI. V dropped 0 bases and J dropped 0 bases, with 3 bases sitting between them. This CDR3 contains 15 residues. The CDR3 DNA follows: TGTGCCAGCAGTTACTCAGACTCTGGGGCCAACGTCCTGACTTTC. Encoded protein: CASSYSDSGANVLTF.

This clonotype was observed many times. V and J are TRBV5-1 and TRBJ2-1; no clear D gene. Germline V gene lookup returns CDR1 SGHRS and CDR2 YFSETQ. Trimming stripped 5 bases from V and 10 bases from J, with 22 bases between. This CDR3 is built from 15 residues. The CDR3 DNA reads TGCGCCAGCAGGGACGAGTCCCGACCTACGGAGGAGCAGTTCTTC. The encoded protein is CASRDESRPTEEQFF.

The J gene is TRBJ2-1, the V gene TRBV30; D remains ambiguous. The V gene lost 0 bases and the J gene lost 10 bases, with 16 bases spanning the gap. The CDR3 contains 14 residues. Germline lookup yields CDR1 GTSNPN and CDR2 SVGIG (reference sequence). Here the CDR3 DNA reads TGTGCCTGGAGTGTGGGAACAGCGATGGGGGAGCAGTTCTTC. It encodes CAWSVGTAMGEQFF.

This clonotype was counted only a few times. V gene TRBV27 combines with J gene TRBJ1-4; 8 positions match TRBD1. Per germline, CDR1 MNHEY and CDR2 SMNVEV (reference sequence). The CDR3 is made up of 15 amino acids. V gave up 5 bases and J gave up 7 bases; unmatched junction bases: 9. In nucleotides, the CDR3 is TGTGCCAGCAGTGCCCGGACAGGGAAGGGTGAAAAACTGTTTTTT. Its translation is CASSARTGKGEKLFF.

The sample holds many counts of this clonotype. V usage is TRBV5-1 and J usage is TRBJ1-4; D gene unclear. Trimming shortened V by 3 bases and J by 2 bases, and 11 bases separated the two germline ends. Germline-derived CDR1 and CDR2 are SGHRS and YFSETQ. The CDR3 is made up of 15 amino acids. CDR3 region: CASSSTAGTNEKLFF. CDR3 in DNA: TGCGCCAGCAGCTCCACAGCCGGCACTAATGAAAAACTGTTTTTT.

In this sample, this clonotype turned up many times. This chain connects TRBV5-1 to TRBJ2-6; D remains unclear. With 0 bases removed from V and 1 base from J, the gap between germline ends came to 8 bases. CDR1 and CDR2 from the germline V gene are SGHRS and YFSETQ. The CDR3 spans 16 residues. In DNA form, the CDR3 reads TGCGCCAGCAGCTTGGGGACGGAGTCTGGGGCCAACGTCCTGACTTTC. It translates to CASSLGTESGANVLTF.

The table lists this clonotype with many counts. The CDR3 region is CASSQVEGGTDTQYF. The CDR3 DNA is TGCGCCAGCAGCCAAGTTGAGGGGGGCACAGATACGCAGTATTTT. This rearrangement joins TRBV4-1 to TRBJ2-3, with D perhaps matching TRBD1 (6 bases). The length of the CDR3 is 15 residues. Trimming pared 1 base from V and 1 base from J, leaving 9 bases between. Germline V CDR1 and CDR2: MGHRA, YSYEKL.

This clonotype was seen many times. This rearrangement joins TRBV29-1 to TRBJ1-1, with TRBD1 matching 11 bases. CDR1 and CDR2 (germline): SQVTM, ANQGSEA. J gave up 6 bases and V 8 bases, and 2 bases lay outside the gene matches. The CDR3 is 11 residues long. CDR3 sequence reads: CSSGQGAEAFF. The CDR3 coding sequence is TGCAGCTCGGGACAGGGGGCTGAAGCTTTCTTT.

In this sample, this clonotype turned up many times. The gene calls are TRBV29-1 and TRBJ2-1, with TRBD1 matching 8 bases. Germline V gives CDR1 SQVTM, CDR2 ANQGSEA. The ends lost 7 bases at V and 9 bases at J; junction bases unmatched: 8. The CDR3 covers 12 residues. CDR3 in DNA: TGCAGCGGTGGACAGGGAGACTCTGAGCAGTTCTTC. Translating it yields CSGGQGDSEQFF.

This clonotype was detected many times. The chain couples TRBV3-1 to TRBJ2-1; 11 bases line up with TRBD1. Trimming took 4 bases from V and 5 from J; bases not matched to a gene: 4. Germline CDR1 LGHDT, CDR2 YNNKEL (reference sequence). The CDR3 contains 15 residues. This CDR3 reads CASSPGQGENNEQFF. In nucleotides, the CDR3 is TGTGCCAGCAGCCCGGGACAGGGGGAGAACAATGAGCAGTTCTTC.

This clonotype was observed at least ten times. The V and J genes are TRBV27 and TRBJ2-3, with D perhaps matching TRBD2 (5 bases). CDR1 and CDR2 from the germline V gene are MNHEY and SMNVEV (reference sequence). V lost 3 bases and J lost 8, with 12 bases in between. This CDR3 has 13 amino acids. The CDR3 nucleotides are TGTGCCAGCAGTTTCGAGGGTTTGGGTACGCAGTATTTT. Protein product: CASSFEGLGTQYF.

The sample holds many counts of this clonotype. The CDR3 protein is CASSQGWNFEQYF. In nucleotides, the CDR3 is TGTGCCAGCAGCCAGGGGTGGAATTTCGAGCAGTACTTC. V is TRBV3-1 and J is TRBJ2-7; D is unresolved. The CDR3 contains 13 residues. Germline loops: CDR1 LGHDT, CDR2 YNNKEL (reference sequence). V was shortened by 3 bases and J by 6 bases, with 12 bases between the two germline ends.

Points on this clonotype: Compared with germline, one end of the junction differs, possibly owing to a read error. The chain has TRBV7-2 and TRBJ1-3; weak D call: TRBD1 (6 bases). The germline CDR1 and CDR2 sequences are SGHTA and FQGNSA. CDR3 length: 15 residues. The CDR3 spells CASSLVGGSVNTIYF. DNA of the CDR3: TGTGCCAGCAGCTTAGTGGGGGGCTCTGTAAACACCATATATTTT.

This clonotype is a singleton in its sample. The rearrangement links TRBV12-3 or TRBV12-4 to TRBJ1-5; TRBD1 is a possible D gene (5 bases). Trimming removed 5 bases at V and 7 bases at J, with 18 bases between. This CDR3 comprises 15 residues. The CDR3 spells CASSPTRKGEQPQHF. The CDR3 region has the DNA TGTGCCAGCAGTCCAACGAGGAAAGGGGAGCAGCCCCAGCATTTT.

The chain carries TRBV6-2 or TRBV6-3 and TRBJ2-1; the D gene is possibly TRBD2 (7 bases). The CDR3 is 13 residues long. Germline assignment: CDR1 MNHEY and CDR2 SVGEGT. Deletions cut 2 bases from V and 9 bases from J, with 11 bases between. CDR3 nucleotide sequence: TGTGCCAGCAGTTACGCGGCGGGGGCTGAGCAGTTCTTC. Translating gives CASSYAAGAEQFF.